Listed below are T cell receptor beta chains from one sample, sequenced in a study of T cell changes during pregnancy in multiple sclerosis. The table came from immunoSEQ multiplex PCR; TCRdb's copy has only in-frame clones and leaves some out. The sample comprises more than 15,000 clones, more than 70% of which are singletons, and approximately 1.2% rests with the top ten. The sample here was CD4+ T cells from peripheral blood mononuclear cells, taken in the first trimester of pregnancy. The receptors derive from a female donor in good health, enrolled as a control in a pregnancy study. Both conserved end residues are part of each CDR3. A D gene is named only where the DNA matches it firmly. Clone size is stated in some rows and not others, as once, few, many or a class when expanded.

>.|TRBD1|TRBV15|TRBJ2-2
TGTGCCACCAGCAGAGATCCAGGGGGCAAAACCGGGGAGCTGTTTTTT
CATSRDPGGKTGELFF
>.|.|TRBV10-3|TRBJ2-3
TGTGCCATCAGGAAGGGGGGAGGGCCCACAGATACGCAGTATTTT
CAIRKGGGPTDTQYF
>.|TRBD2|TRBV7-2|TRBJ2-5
TGTGCCAGCAGCACCGCCGGGACTAGCTTCGGCGAGACCCAGTACTTC
CASSTAGTSFGETQYF
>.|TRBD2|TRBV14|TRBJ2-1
TGTGCCAGCAGCCAAGAAGTAGCGGGAAACCCTAAGCAGTTCTTC
CASSQEVAGNPKQFF
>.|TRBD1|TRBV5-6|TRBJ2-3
TGTGCCAGCAGCTGGGACAGGGCGGATACGCAGTATTTT
CASSWDRADTQYF
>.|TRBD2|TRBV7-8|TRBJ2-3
TGTGCCAGCAGTCGCTTGAGACTAGCGGCTCGCACAGATACGCAGTATTTT
CASSRLRLAARTDTQYF
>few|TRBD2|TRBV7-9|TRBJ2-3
TGTGCCAGCGGCGGACTAGCGGGGACTAGCACAGATACGCAGTATTTT
CASGGLAGTSTDTQYF
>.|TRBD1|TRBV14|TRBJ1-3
TGTGCCAGCAGCCGACAGGACAGGGGGCCTGGAAACACCATATATTTT
CASSRQDRGPGNTIYF
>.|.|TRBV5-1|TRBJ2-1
TGCGCCAGCAGCTTGGGTCAGGTTGTGGATGAGCAGTTCTTC
CASSLGQVVDEQFF
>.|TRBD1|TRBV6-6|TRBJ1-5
TGTGCCAGCAGTTACCCGCCCGACAGGGGCTATCAGCCCCAGCATTTT
CASSYPPDRGYQPQHF
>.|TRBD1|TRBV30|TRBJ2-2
TGTGCCTGGACCGGGACAGGGACCGGGGAGCTGTTTTTT
CAWTGTGTGELFF
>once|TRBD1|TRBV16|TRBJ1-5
TGTGCCAGCGGACGAAGACAGGGTAGCAATCAGCCCCAGCATTTT
CASGRRQGSNQPQHF
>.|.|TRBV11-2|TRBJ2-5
TGTGCCAGCAGCTTAGTGGCAGGGAAGGTAGAGACCCAGTACTTC
CASSLVAGKVETQYF
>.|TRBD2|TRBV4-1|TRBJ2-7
TGCGCCAGCAGCCGCCAACTAGCGGGAGGGGGAAGCTCCTACGAGCAGTACTTC
CASSRQLAGGGSSYEQYF
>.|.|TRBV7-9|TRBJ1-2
TGTGCCAGCAGCTTAGGTCTGGGGGACTCTGGCTACACCTTC
CASSLGLGDSGYTF
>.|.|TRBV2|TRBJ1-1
TGTGCCAGCAGCCGGGGTATGACTGAAGCTTTCTTT
CASSRGMTEAFF
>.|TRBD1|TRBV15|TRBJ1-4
TGTGCCACCAGACGGGACAGGGAGGAAAAACTGTTTTTT
CATRRDREEKLFF
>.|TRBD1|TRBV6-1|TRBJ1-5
TGTGCCAGCAGACCCGGGACAGAGGTGCAGCCCCAGCATTTT
CASRPGTEVQPQHF
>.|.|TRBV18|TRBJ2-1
TGTGCCAGCTCACTGGGGGGACAGAGGCAGTTCTTC
CASSLGGQRQFF
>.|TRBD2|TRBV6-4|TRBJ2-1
TGTGCCAGCAGTGACTACTTAGCGGGAGTCGATGAGCAGTTCTTC
CASSDYLAGVDEQFF